These T cell receptor beta chains were read from a single sample in a study of PD-1 blockade in classical Hodgkin lymphoma. The data were produced by immunoSEQ multiplex PCR, yet TCRdb's version contains in-frame clones alone and is incomplete. The data hold approximately 2,700 clones, with about three quarters observed a single time. This specimen consisted of CD8+ T cells from blood, obtained before the fourth cycle of nivolumab. The receptors were gathered from a human donor with classical Hodgkin lymphoma. The CDR3 runs from the conserved cysteine through the conserved F or W. D genes are given only for firm matches. Clone size is not always given. Where it is, it says once, few, many or a class for expanded clones.

J gene,V gene,D gene,clone size,CDR3 DNA,CDR3 protein
TRBJ2-7,TRBV7-8,.,.,TGTGCCAGCAGCTTAGTGCTTCCCATCCACGAGCAGTACTTC,CASSLVLPIHEQYF
TRBJ1-5,TRBV11-3,.,.,TGTGCCAGCAGCCGACCCGGGGGGGTGGATTTATGCGGCAATCAGCCCCAGCATTTT,CASSRPGGVDLCGNQPQHF
TRBJ1-5,TRBV6-6,.,.,TGTGCCAGCAGTTATACGGGGGAATGGAATCAGCCCCAGCATTTT,CASSYTGEWNQPQHF
TRBJ1-1,TRBV7-4,.,.,TGTGCCAGCAGCTCGGGACAACCGAACACTGAAGCTTTCTTT,CASSSGQPNTEAFF
TRBJ2-1,TRBV28,TRBD2,few,TGTGCCAGCAGTGGGACTAGCGGGAGAAATGAGCAGTTCTTC,CASSGTSGRNEQFF
TRBJ2-7,TRBV28,.,.,TGTGCCAGCAGCCCTGACAGCTACGAGCAGTACTTC,CASSPDSYEQYF
TRBJ1-1,TRBV9,TRBD1,.,TGTGCCAGCAGCAAGGGACAGGGTAACACTGAAGCTTTCTTT,CASSKGQGNTEAFF
TRBJ1-1,TRBV5-8,.,.,TGTGCCAGCAGCTTGGATGGCGGGGGGGTGAACACTGAAGCTTTCTTT,CASSLDGGGVNTEAFF
TRBJ1-1,TRBV28,.,large,TGTGCCAGCACCCCCCCGGAGGGTTTGAACACTGAAGCTTTCTTT,CASTPPEGLNTEAFF
TRBJ1-5,TRBV28,TRBD1,.,TGTGCCAGCAGTTTTGGACAGGGTTTTCGTCAGCCCCAGCATTTT,CASSFGQGFRQPQHF
TRBJ2-7,TRBV11-2,TRBD2,.,TGTGCCAGCAGCTTAGGGACGGGAGGTCCCAGCTCCTACGAGCAGTACTTC,CASSLGTGGPSSYEQYF
TRBJ2-1,TRBV6-5,.,.,TGTGCCAGCAGTTTGACAGGAGGGAACAATGAGCAGTTCTTC,CASSLTGGNNEQFF
TRBJ1-5,TRBV6-5,.,.,TGTGCCAGCGGGGGGAGCGAGGATCAGCCCCAGCATTTT,CASGGSEDQPQHF
TRBJ2-5,TRBV4-2,TRBD1,.,TGTGCCAGCAGCCAATCACGACAGGGATGGGAGACCCAGTACTTC,CASSQSRQGWETQYF
TRBJ2-1,TRBV7-9,.,.,TGTGCCAGCAGCCCTCCGCGGGTGTCCTACAATGAGCAGTTCTTC,CASSPPRVSYNEQFF
TRBJ1-6,TRBV7-8,TRBD1,.,TGTGCCAGCAGCCTTAACACAGGGGTGGGATCACCCCTCCACTTT,CASSLNTGVGSPLHF
TRBJ2-7,TRBV28,TRBD1,.,TGTGCCAGCAGTACCGGGACAGGGGTCCACGAGCAGTACTTC,CASSTGTGVHEQYF
TRBJ2-3,TRBV7-6,.,.,TGTGCCAGCAGCCCTCTGGGGAGTACGCAGTATTTT,CASSPLGSTQYF
TRBJ2-1,TRBV19,.,.,TGTGCCAGTAGCCGGGACATTTACAATGAGCAGTTCTTC,CASSRDIYNEQFF
TRBJ2-1,TRBV27,.,.,TGTGCCAGCTCCCCGGGCTACAATGAGCAGTTCTTC,CASSPGYNEQFF
TRBJ1-5,TRBV27,.,few,TGTGCCAGCAGTCTCCTAGGGGAGCCCCAGCATTTT,CASSLLGEPQHF
TRBJ2-7,TRBV6-6,TRBD1,.,TGTGCCAGCAGGACCGGGACAGGGGTCCACGAGCAGTACTTC,CASRTGTGVHEQYF
TRBJ2-2,TRBV6-4,.,.,TGTGCCAGCAGTGACGCCTTTGACCCTGCGGAGCTGTTTTTT,CASSDAFDPAELFF
TRBJ2-6,TRBV4-2,.,.,TGTGCCAGCAGCCAAGAAAGGGGGGCCAACGTCCTGACTTTC,CASSQERGANVLTF
TRBJ2-1,TRBV29-1,TRBD2,.,TGCAGCGTTGAAAAGCGGGACTTCTACAATGAGCAGTTCTTC,CSVEKRDFYNEQFF
TRBJ2-1,TRBV6-5,.,.,TGTGCCAGCAGTCTCTCCCCGGACAATGAGCAGTTCTTC,CASSLSPDNEQFF
TRBJ1-1,TRBV13,.,.,TGTGCCAGCAGCACCGGAGACACTGAAGCTTTCTTT,CASSTGDTEAFF
TRBJ1-1,TRBV25-1,TRBD1,medium-sized,TGTGCCAGCAGCAGGGGGGGTTTCGCTGAAGCTTTCTTT,CASSRGGFAEAFF
TRBJ1-6,TRBV6-1,.,few,TGTGCCAGCAGAGGGACCGCTGAAGATTCACCCCTCCACTTT,CASRGTAEDSPLHF
TRBJ2-7,TRBV6-5,TRBD2,once,TGTGCCAGCAGTTACCGGGAGGACTCCTACGAGCAGTACTTC,CASSYREDSYEQYF
TRBJ1-2,TRBV13,.,.,TGTGCCACCACGTTAGGCGGGTACGATGGCTACACCTTC,CATTLGGYDGYTF
TRBJ2-7,TRBV14,.,.,TGTGCCAGCAGCCAAGGTCTAGTCTACGAGCAGTACTTC,CASSQGLVYEQYF
TRBJ2-5,TRBV11-1,.,.,TGTGCCAGCAGCTTAGTCCTGGGGGCAGGGTTTGGGACCCAGTACTTC,CASSLVLGAGFGTQYF
TRBJ2-7,TRBV28,.,.,TGTGCCAGCAGTTTAGGGGCCTACGAGCAGTACTTC,CASSLGAYEQYF
TRBJ2-1,TRBV28,.,once,TGTGCCAGCAGTTTGAACACCTGGGGTGGTGAGCAGTTCTTC,CASSLNTWGGEQFF
TRBJ2-2,TRBV2,.,once,TGTGCCAGCAGTGATACAGGGACCGGGGAGCTGTTTTTT,CASSDTGTGELFF
TRBJ2-1,TRBV6-5,TRBD1,.,TGTGCCAGCAGTTCGGGACAGGGAGATTACAATGAGCAGTTCTTC,CASSSGQGDYNEQFF
TRBJ1-1,TRBV28,.,.,TGTGCCAGCAGTTTAAGGCAGAACACTGAAGCTTTCTTT,CASSLRQNTEAFF
TRBJ2-7,TRBV6-5,.,once,TGTGCCAGCAGTTACGGGCGCGGCTCCTACGAGCAGTACTTC,CASSYGRGSYEQYF
TRBJ2-1,TRBV4-2,.,.,TGTGCCAGCAGCCAAGGTGGGAATGAGCAGTTCTTC,CASSQGGNEQFF
TRBJ2-3,TRBV4-2,.,.,TGTGCCAGCAGGAGCGAGGAGATCGGCACAGATACGCAGTATTTT,CASRSEEIGTDTQYF
TRBJ2-1,TRBV9,.,.,TGTGCCAGCAGCCCTCACACCACGGGACGGTATAATGAGCAGTTCTTC,CASSPHTTGRYNEQFF
TRBJ2-1,TRBV7-9,.,.,TGTGCCAGCAGCCAATTGAGCTCCTACAATGAGCAGTTCTTC,CASSQLSSYNEQFF
TRBJ2-3,TRBV27,.,few,TGTGCCAGCAGTTTTGTAGCCGGGTCGGATACGCAGTATTTT,CASSFVAGSDTQYF
TRBJ2-2,TRBV2,.,.,TGTGCCAGCAGTGAACAGGGGGGTCTCCCCGGGGAGCTGTTTTTT,CASSEQGGLPGELFF
TRBJ1-4,TRBV15,TRBD1,.,TGTGCCACCAGCAGAGGATCAGGGGGCCCGGCTAATGAAAAACTGTTTTTT,CATSRGSGGPANEKLFF
TRBJ1-5,TRBV19,.,.,TGTGCCAGTAGTATGGGACACAATAGCAATCAGCCCCAGCATTTT,CASSMGHNSNQPQHF